This entry concerns a single TCR beta chain. Assay used: immunoSEQ multiplex PCR; TCRdb lists only in-frame clones, some missing. This table holds about 110,000 clones, over 65% found once. The data stem from a study of blood T cell repertoires in COVID-19. Study-wide background: Samples representing acute and convalescent COVID-19 were sourced from the United States, Italy and Spain.

Germline CDR1 and CDR2: KGHSH and LQKENI. This CDR3 region has 16 residues. Trimming stripped 5 bases from V and 5 bases from J, with 16 bases between. This sequence originates from a woman of 80 years or more with acute or convalescent COVID-19. Sequencing was performed on peripheral blood. The chain joins TRBV18 to TRBJ1-6, with D tentatively TRBD1 (6 bases). The CDR3 nucleotides are TGTGCCAGCTCAGCAAACAGGGTCCAAAATAATTCACCCCTCCACTTT. Translation gives CASSANRVQNNSPLHF. The variable domain in full, completed from reference TRBV18 and TRBJ1-6, reads NAGVMQNPRHLVRRRGQEARLRCSPMKGHSHVYWYRQLPEEGLKFMVYLQKENIIDESGMPKERFSAEFPKEGPSILRIQQVVRGDSAAYFCASSANRVQNNSPLHFGNGTRLTVT.